One sample yielded the 6 T cell receptor beta chains listed below, sequenced in a study of control samples from healthy donors and cancer patients. The method was immunoSEQ multiplex PCR; TCRdb's version includes in-frame clones alone and lacks a portion of them. The data show roughly 170,000 clones, just over 85% seen once. Sequenced sample: blood. The receptors stem from a woman aged 25 to 45 in good health.

The rearrangement joins TRBV10-1 to TRBJ1-1; no reliable D call. CDR3 size: 13 residues. Trimming cost V 6 bases and J 0 bases, with 8 bases left between them. The V gene's germline CDR1 is WNHNN and CDR2 SYGVQD (reference sequence). CDR3 nucleotide sequence: TGCGCCAGCAGGGCCCGAATGAACACTGAAGCTTTCTTT. This sequence encodes CASRARMNTEAFF.

The rearrangement uses TRBV3-1 (or the pseudogene TRBV3-2) and TRBJ2-5; D is possibly TRBD2 (6 bases). CDR3 length equals 14 residues. In germline, CDR1 is LGHDT, CDR2 YNNKEL (reference sequence). Deletions cut 3 bases from V and 5 bases from J, with 13 bases between. The CDR3 coding sequence is TGTGCCAGCAGCCAGGAGGGAGGTGACGAGACCCAGTACTTC. Encoded protein: CASSQEGGDETQYF.

The gene calls are TRBV27 and TRBJ2-6, with a tentative D call TRBD1 (6 bases). V gave up 2 bases and J gave up 4 bases, with 12 bases separating them. This CDR3 spans 16 amino acids. Germline V gene lookup returns CDR1 MNHEY and CDR2 SMNVEV (reference sequence). This CDR3 reads CASSLRSGAGANVLTF. The DNA of the CDR3 is TGTGCCAGCAGTTTACGATCAGGGGCCGGGGCCAACGTCCTGACTTTC.

The rearrangement uses TRBV21-1 and TRBJ2-3; TRBD2 is the table's D call, not checked against the DNA. TRBV21-1 is a pseudogene segment. This CDR3 region has 15 residues. CDR3 in amino acids: CASSPESARTDTQYF. CDR3 nucleotides: TGTGCCAGCAGCCCAGAATCAGCTAGGACAGATACGCAGTATTTT.

The chain carries TRBV30 and TRBJ2-2; TRBD2 matches 8 bases. Looked up from germline, CDR1 is GTSNPN and CDR2 is SVGIG (reference sequence). J was trimmed by 4 bases and V by 5 bases; bases with no gene match: 9. The CDR3 contains 15 residues. The CDR3 DNA is TGTGCCTGGGGACCCGGGGGGGGAAGCACCGGGGAGCTGTTTTTT. Protein: CAWGPGGGSTGELFF.

This chain connects TRBV29-1 to TRBJ2-2; 7 bases fit TRBD1. The length of the CDR3 is 14 residues. The germline CDR1 and CDR2 sequences are SQVTM and ANQGSEA. J was trimmed by 3 bases and V by 7 bases; bases with no gene match: 8. CDR3 loop: CSAQGVTDTGELFF. Written as DNA, the CDR3 is TGCAGCGCCCAGGGGGTCACTGACACCGGGGAGCTGTTTTTT.